The 2 T cell receptor beta chains in this list originate from one sample, sequenced in a study of blood T cell repertoires in COVID-19. Measured with immunoSEQ multiplex PCR; TCRdb has only the in-frame clones, and not every one. In the table there are some 260,000 clones, approximately 88% of which are singletons. The sample was peripheral blood. The receptor set was obtained from a woman aged 25 to 39 with COVID-19, enrolled during active disease.

This chain uses TRBV27 with TRBJ2-1; TRBD2 aligns across 10 bases. V shed 4 bases, J shed 2 bases, and the junction held 2 bases outside the gene matches. Germline V CDR1 and CDR2: MNHEY, SMNVEV (reference sequence). The CDR3 length is 15 residues. CDR3 region: CASSSSGGPYNEQFF. DNA of the CDR3: TGTGCCAGCAGTTCTAGCGGGGGCCCCTACAATGAGCAGTTCTTC.

The chain links TRBV5-1 to TRBJ2-4; 11 nucleotides agree with TRBD1. J lost 7 bases, V lost 3 bases, and 3 bases had no gene match. CDR3 length: 14 amino acids. Germline V lookup: CDR1 SGHRS, CDR2 YFSETQ. This CDR3 is CASSYRDRGNIQYF. CDR3 bases: TGCGCCAGCAGCTATCGGGACAGGGGGAACATTCAGTACTTC.